This T cell receptor beta chain was sequenced during a study of blood T cell repertoires in COVID-19. In the study overall: COVID-19 samples from acute and convalescent phases originated in the United States, Italy and Spain. From T cells, B-cell-depleted T cells, or PBMCs came the material, which was cDNA or gDNA.

Data came from immunoSEQ multiplex PCR; TCRdb stores just in-frame clones and leaves some out. Of 95,000 to 100,000 clones listed, approximately 84% were seen once; the top ten hold over 8.5%. Trimming shortened V by 2 bases and J by 5 bases, and 18 bases separated the two germline ends. Germline V gives CDR1 MNHNS, CDR2 SASEGT. The CDR3 length is 16 residues. The rearrangement joins TRBV6-1 to TRBJ2-5; possible D gene TRBD2, 6 bases. Sequenced: peripheral blood. The sequence was collected from an elderly woman with acute or convalescent COVID-19. The CDR3: CASSEIYGGGGETQYF. For the CDR3, the DNA is TGTGCCAGCAGTGAAATCTACGGGGGTGGGGGTGAGACCCAGTACTTC.